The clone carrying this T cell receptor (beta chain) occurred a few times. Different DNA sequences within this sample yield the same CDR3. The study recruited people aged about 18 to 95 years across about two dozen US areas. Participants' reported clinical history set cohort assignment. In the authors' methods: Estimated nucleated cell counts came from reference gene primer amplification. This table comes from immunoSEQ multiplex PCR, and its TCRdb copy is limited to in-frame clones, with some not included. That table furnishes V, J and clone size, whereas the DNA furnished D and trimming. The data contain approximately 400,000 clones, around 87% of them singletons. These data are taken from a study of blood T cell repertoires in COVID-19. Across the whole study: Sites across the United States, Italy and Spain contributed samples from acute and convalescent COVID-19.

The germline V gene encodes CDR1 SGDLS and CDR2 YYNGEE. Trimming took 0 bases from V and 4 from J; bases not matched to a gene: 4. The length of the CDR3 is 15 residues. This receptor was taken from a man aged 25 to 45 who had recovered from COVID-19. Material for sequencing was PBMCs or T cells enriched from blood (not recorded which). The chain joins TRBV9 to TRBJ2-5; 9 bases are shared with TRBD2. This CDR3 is CASSVAAGGRETQYF. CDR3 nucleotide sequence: TGTGCCAGCAGCGTAGCTGCGGGGGGGAGAGAGACCCAGTACTTC.